Listed here are 16 T cell receptor beta chains from one sample, sequenced in a study of tumor-infiltrating lymphocytes in oesophageal squamous cell carcinoma. Via MiXCR, TCRdb re-called the PCR reads, giving one row per CDR3 protein. Among about 19,000 distinct CDR3 sequences listed, about 40% were seen once. The sample was normal esophageal tissue next to the tumor. These receptors were collected from a male donor with esophageal squamous cell carcinoma.

This clonotype appeared many times. Since a much larger clone is just one base distant, this may be a read error. The chain joins TRBV6-6 to TRBJ2-7; possibly TRBD2 for D (5 bases). The end of the DNA aligns better with TRBJ2-1, so the J call may be wrong. Per the germline V gene, CDR1 is MNHNY and CDR2 is SVGAGI (reference sequence). This CDR3 has 14 amino acids. The CDR3 coding sequence is TGTGCCAGCAGTTACCAGCGGAGCTCCTACGAGCAGTTCTTC. It specifies CASSYQRSSYEQFF.

This clonotype was detected a few times. The chain has TRBV7-6 and TRBJ2-1; D is ambiguous. Judging by the DNA end, TRBJ2-5 fits better; the J call may be wrong. In germline, CDR1 is SGHVS, CDR2 FNYEAQ. This CDR3 comprises 13 residues. The CDR3 DNA sequence: TGTGCCAGCAGTAGTGAGCTGGTTGAGACCCAGTACTTC. Its translation: CASSSELVETQYF.

The chain has TRBV7-6 and TRBJ2-7; D is uncertain. Trimming took off 5 bases at V and 3 bases at J, with 8 bases between the two ends. The CDR3 is 12 amino acids. CDR1 is SGHVS and CDR2 is FNYEAQ in the germline V gene. The CDR3 is CASSDDIYEQYF. CDR3 nucleotides: TGTGCCAGCAGCGACGACATCTACGAGCAGTACTTC. The full variable domain, in which reference TRBV7-6 and TRBJ2-7 provide the parts outside the CDR3, is GAGVSQSPRYKVTKRGQDVALRCDPISGHVSLYWYRQALGQGPEFLTYFNYEAQQDKSGLPNDRFSAERPEGSISTLTIQRTEQRDSAMYRCASSDDIYEQYFGPGTRLTVT.

The V and J genes are TRBV20-1 and TRBJ2-5; D may be TRBD1 (5 bases). Germline CDR1 is DFQATT and CDR2 is SNEGSKA (reference sequence). Deletions cut 1 base from V and 11 bases from J, with 23 bases between. CDR3 length: 15 amino acids. The CDR3 DNA is TGCAGTGCTAGAGTATGGGGCCTTAGCACAGATACGCAGTACTTC. It yields the protein CSARVWGLSTDTQYF.

V and J are TRBV6-6 and TRBJ2-1, with TRBD1 as a possible D gene (6 bases). Trimming shortened V by 0 bases and J by 10 bases, and 16 bases separated the two germline ends. This CDR3 has 15 residues. Germline CDR1 is MNHNY and CDR2 is SVGAGI (reference sequence). CDR3 protein: CASSYSRTGSKEQFF. The DNA of the CDR3 is TGTGCCAGCAGTTACTCCCGAACAGGGTCAAAAGAGCAGTTCTTC.

Concerning this clonotype: Likely a read error: the CDR3 ends without its conserved phenylalanine or tryptophan. Because the CDR3's place on the DNA is in doubt, the DNA is left out and the CDR3 is given as listed by TCRdb. The chain carries TRBV6-8 and TRBJ1-6. Per germline, CDR1 MNHGY and CDR2 SAAAGT. From its first to its last residue, the CDR3 has 17 amino acids. This CDR3 reads CASRLAGGPMDEQFFGP.

The chain recombines TRBV19 with TRBJ1-2; TRBD1 matches 9 bases. This CDR3 comprises 14 residues. Germline trimming cut 0 bases from V and 5 bases from J; bases unmatched to any gene: 1. The germline gives CDR1 LNHDA, CDR2 SQIVND (reference sequence). CDR3 amino acids: CASSIDGTGYGYTF. CDR3 bases: TGTGCCAGTAGTATAGATGGGACAGGGTATGGCTACACCTTC.

This clonotype appeared many times. The rearrangement links TRBV11-2 to TRBJ2-5; D not certain. V lost 1 base, J lost 4 bases, and 7 bases lay in between. The germline gives CDR1 SGHAT, CDR2 FQNNGV. The CDR3 has 13 amino acids. CDR3 nucleotides: TGTGCCAGCAGCTTAGGGATGGGAGAGACCCAGTACTTC. Residues: CASSLGMGETQYF. Based on the CDR3 plus reference TRBV11-2 and TRBJ2-5, the full variable domain is EAGVAQSPRYKIIEKRQSVAFWCNPISGHATLYWYQQILGQGPKLLIQFQNNGVVDDSQLPKDRFSAERLKGVDSTLKIQPAKLEDSAVYLCASSLGMGETQYFGPGTRLLVL.

The rearrangement uses TRBV6-6 and TRBJ2-3, with D perhaps TRBD2 (5 bases). The CDR3 has 15 residues. The germline V gene has CDR1 MNHNY and CDR2 SVGAGI (reference sequence). The germline V and J ends were trimmed by 8 bases and 2 bases, with 17 bases remaining between them. The CDR3 DNA follows: TGTGCCAGCCGTCGGGATATCGGGCACACAGATACGCAGTATTTT. Its translation is CASRRDIGHTDTQYF.

This clonotype was counted a few times. The gene calls are TRBV14 and TRBJ2-1; D is undetermined. Germline-derived CDR1 and CDR2 are SGHDN and FVKESK. Trimming cost V 4 bases and J 3 bases, with 4 bases left between them. The CDR3 sequence is 12 residues long. The chain's CDR3 is CASSPYYNEQFF. CDR3 nucleotide sequence: TGTGCCAGCAGCCCGTACTACAATGAGCAGTTCTTC.

The chain employs TRBV27 and TRBJ2-7; 8 nucleotides agree with TRBD2. CDR1 and CDR2 from the germline V gene are MNHEY and SMNVEV (reference sequence). The CDR3 is 18 residues long. V lost 6 bases, J lost 2 bases, and 18 bases stayed unmatched. Here the CDR3 reads CASRRKDPGTSDTYEQYF. The CDR3 DNA sequence: TGTGCCAGCAGACGGAAAGACCCCGGGACTAGTGATACCTACGAGCAGTACTTC.

In its sample, this clonotype was seen many times. The chain carries TRBV11-3 and TRBJ2-7; 10 bases match TRBD2. CDR1 is SGHNT and CDR2 is YENEEA in the germline V gene. The CDR3 contains 13 residues. The V segment lost 5 bases and the J segment 6 bases; nucleotides outside the gene matches: 4. The CDR3 loop reads CASSPAGGVEQYF. CDR3 bases: TGTGCCAGCAGCCCAGCGGGAGGGGTCGAGCAGTACTTC. The full variable domain, in which reference TRBV11-3 and TRBJ2-7 provide the parts outside the CDR3, is EAGVVQSPRYKIIEKKQPVAFWCNPISGHNTLYWYLQNLGQGPELLIRYENEEAVDDSQLPKDRFSAERLKGVDSTLKIQPAELGDSAVYLCASSPAGGVEQYFGPGTRLTVT.

This chain connects TRBV6-1 to TRBJ2-7, with 8 bases lining up with TRBD1. The germline V gene encodes CDR1 MNHNS and CDR2 SASEGT. The CDR3 totals 16 residues. J was trimmed by 4 bases and V by 3 bases; bases with no gene match: 11. The CDR3 sequence is CASSERQGPSGYEQYF. The CDR3 nucleotides read TGTGCCAGCAGTGAGAGACAGGGGCCGTCGGGTTACGAGCAGTACTTC.

This clonotype was seen a handful of times. This sequence joins TRBV19 and TRBJ2-3, with D possibly matching TRBD2 (6 bases). CDR1 is LNHDA, CDR2 SQIVND, per germline (reference sequence). This CDR3 has 15 amino acids. Trimming removed 7 bases from V and 0 bases from J, with 14 bases in between. CDR3 residues: CASKEGTSSTDTQYF. The DNA of the CDR3 is TGTGCCAGTAAAGAGGGGACTTCTAGCACAGATACGCAGTATTTT.

J is TRBJ2-5 and V is TRBV7-9; weak D call: TRBD2 (6 bases). Germline loops: CDR1 SEHNR, CDR2 FQNEAQ (reference sequence). Trimming took 0 bases from V and 5 from J, leaving 16 bases between them. The CDR3 runs to 16 residues. CDR3 residues: CASSLAGGGGRETQYF. CDR3 DNA sequence: TGTGCCAGCAGCTTAGCCGGTGGAGGAGGGAGGGAGACCCAGTACTTC.

The chain joins TRBV28 to TRBJ1-5; D call uncertain. Trimming pared 0 bases from V and 7 bases from J, leaving 10 bases between. This CDR3 is built from 14 residues. Germline assignment: CDR1 MDHEN and CDR2 SYDVKM. The CDR3 region has the DNA TGTGCCAGCAGTTTATGGATGGAGGGACAGCCCCAGCATTTT. Amino acids: CASSLWMEGQPQHF.